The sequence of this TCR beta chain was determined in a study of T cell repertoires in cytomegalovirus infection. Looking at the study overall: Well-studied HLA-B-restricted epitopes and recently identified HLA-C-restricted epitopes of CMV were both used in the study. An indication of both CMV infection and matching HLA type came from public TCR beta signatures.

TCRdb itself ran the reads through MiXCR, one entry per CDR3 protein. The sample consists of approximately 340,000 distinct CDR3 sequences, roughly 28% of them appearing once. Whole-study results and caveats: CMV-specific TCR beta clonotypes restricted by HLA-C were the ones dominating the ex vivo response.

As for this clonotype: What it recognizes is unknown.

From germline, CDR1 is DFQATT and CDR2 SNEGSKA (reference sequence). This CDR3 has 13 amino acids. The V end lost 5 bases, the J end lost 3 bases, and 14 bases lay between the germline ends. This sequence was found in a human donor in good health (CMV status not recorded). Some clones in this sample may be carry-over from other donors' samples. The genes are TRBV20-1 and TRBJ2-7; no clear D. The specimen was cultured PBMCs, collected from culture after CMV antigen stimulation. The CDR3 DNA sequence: TGCAGTGCTCCTAAGCAGACCGGCTACGAGCAGTACTTC. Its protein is CSAPKQTGYEQYF.